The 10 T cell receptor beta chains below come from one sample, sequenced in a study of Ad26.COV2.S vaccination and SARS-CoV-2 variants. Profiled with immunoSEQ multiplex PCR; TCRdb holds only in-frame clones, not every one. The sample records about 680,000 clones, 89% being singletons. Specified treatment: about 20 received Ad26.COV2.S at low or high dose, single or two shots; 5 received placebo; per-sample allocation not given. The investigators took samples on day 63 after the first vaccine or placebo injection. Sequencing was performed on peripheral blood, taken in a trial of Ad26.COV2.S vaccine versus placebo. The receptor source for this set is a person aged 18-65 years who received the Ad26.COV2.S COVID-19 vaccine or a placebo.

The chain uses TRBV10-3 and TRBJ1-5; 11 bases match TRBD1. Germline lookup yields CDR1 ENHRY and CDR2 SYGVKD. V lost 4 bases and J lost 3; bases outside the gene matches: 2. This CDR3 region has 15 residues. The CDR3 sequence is CAISGDRGSNQPQHF. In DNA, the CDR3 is TGTGCCATCAGTGGGGACAGGGGGTCCAATCAGCCCCAGCATTTT.

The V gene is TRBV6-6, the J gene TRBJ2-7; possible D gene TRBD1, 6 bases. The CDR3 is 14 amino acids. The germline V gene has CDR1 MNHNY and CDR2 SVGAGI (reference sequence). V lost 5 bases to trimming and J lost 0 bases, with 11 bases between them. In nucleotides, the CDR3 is TGTGCCAGCAGTCGCACAGGGAGCTCCTACGAGCAGTACTTC. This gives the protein CASSRTGSSYEQYF.

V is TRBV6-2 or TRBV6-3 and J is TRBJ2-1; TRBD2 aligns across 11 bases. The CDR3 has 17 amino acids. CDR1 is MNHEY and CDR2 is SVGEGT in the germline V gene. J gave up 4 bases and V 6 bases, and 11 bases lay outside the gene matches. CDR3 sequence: CASSPTLAGGPYNEQFF. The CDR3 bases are TGTGCCAGCAGCCCCACTCTAGCGGGAGGCCCGTACAATGAGCAGTTCTTC.

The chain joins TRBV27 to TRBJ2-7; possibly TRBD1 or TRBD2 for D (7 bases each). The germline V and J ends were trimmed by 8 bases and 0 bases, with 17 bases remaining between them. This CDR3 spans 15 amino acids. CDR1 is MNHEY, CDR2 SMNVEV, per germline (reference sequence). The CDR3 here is CASRSRGGSSYEQYF. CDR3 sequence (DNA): TGTGCCAGCCGTTCCAGGGGGGGGAGCTCCTACGAGCAGTACTTC.

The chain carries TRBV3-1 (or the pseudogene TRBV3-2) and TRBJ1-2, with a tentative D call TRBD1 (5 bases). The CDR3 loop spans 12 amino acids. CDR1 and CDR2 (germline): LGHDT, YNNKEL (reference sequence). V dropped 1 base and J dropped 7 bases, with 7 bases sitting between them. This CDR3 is CASSQVGTGYTF. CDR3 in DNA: TGTGCCAGCAGCCAAGTTGGGACTGGCTACACCTTC.

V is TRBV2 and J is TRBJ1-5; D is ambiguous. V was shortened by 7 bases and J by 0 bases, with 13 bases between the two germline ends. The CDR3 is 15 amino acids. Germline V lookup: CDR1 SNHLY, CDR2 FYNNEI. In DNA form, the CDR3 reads TGTGCCAGCACGCGGGGTCCTTATAGCAATCAGCCCCAGCATTTT. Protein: CASTRGPYSNQPQHF.

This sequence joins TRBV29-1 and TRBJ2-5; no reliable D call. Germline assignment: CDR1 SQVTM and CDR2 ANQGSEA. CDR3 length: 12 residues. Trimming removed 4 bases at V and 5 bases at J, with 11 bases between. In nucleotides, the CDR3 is TGCAGCGTTGTGGCCCCGACGGAGACCCAGTACTTC. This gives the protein CSVVAPTETQYF.

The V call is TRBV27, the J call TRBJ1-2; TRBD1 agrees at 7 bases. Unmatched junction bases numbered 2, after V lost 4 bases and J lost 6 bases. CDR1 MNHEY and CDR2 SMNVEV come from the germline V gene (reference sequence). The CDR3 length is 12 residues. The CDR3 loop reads CASSYRGDGYTF. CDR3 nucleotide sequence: TGTGCCAGCAGTTACAGGGGCGATGGCTACACCTTC.

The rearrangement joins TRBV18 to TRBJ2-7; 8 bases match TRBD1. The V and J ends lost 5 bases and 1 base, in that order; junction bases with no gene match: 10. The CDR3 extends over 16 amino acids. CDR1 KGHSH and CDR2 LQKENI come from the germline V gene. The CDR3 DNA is TGTGCCAGCTCAGCCGGACAGGGTGGATCATCCTACGAGCAGTACTTC. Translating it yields CASSAGQGGSSYEQYF.

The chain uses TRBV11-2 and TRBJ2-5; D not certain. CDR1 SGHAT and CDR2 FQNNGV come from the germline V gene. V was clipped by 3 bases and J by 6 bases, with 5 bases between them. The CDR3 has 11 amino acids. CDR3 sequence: CASSFGQTQYF. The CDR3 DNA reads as TGTGCCAGCAGCTTTGGGCAGACCCAGTACTTC.